A single TCR beta chain is shown here with its context. TCRdb derives one entry per CDR3 protein from the 5' RACE reads, leaving out DNA. The sample spans 450,000 to 600,000 distinct CDR3 sequences; the ten largest clones claim 3% to 4.5%. This specimen belongs to a study of T cells expressing NK-cell markers. The CDR3 totals 15 residues. Per germline, CDR1 SNHLY and CDR2 FYNNEI. The sample taken for sequencing was blood T cells: a sorted CD56 or NKG2C T cell subset, CD4+ or CD8+ T cells, or bulk PBMC T cells (not recorded which). This TCR was sampled from a young man in good health. The chain has TRBV2 and TRBJ1-5. CDR3 residues: CASSVVRPWGQPQHF.